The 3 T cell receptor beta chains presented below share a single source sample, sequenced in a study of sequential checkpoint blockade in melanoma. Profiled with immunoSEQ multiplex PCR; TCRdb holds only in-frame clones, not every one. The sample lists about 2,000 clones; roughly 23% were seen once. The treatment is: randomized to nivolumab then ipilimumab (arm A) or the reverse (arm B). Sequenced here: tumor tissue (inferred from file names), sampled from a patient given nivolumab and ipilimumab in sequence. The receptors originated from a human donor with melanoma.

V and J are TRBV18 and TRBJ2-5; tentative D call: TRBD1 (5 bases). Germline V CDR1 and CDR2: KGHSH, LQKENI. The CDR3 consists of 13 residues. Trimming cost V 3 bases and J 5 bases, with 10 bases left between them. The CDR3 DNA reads TGTGCCAGCTCACCGCGACAGAAGGAGACCCAGTACTTC. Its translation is CASSPRQKETQYF.

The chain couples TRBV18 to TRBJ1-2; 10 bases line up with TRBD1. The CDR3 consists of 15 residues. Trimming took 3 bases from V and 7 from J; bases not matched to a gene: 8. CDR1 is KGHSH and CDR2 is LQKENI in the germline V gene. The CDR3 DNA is TGTGCCAGCTCACCGTACTCCGGGACAGGGGTTGGCTACACCTTC. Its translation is CASSPYSGTGVGYTF.

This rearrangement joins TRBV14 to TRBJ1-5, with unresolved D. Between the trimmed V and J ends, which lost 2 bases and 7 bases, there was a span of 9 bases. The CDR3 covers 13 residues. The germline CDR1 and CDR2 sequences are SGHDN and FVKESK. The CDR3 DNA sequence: TGTGCCAGCAGCCAAATGCTCGGGCAGCCCCAGCATTTT. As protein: CASSQMLGQPQHF.